A few counts support the clone carrying this T cell receptor (beta chain). The germline V and J ends were trimmed by 0 bases and 0 bases, with 9 bases remaining between them. The CDR3 has 15 residues. Germline CDR1 LGHNA, CDR2 YSLEER. The repertoire was sequenced with immunoSEQ multiplex PCR; TCRdb's copy has only in-frame clones and lacks some. The sample includes hundreds of thousands of clones, approximately 89% seen only once; the top ten take approximately 9.8%. The data were obtained in a study of blood T cell repertoires in COVID-19. Study at large: Acute and convalescent COVID-19 specimens originated in the United States, Italy and Spain.

Participant age was roughly 18 to 89 years, and participants resided in fewer than 30 US areas. Participants were placed into cohorts based on the clinical history they reported. Two negative PCRs, clearance, or symptom resolution had been documented for recovered Cohort 3 donors. V and J are TRBV4-3 and TRBJ2-7; D gene unclear. The clonotype was recovered from a woman aged 35 to 49 who had recovered from COVID-19. Material for sequencing was PBMCs or T cells enriched from blood (not recorded which). The chain's CDR3 is CASSQEYTSSYEQYF. The DNA for the CDR3 is TGCGCCAGCAGCCAAGAATACACCTCCTCCTACGAGCAGTACTTC.